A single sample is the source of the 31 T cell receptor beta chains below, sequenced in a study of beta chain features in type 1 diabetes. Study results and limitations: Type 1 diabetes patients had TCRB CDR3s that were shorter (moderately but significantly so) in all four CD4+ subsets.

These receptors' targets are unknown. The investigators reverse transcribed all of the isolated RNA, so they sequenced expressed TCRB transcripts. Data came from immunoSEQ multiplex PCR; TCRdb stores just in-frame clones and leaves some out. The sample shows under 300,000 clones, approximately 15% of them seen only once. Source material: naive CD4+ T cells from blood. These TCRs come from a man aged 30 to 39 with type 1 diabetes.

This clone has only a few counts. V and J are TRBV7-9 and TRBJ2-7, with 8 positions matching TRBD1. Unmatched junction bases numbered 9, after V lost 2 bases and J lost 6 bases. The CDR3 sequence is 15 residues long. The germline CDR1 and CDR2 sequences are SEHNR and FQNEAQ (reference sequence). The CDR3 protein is CASSLRTGKTGEQYF. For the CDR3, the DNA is TGTGCCAGCAGCTTACGGACAGGGAAGACTGGCGAGCAGTACTTC.

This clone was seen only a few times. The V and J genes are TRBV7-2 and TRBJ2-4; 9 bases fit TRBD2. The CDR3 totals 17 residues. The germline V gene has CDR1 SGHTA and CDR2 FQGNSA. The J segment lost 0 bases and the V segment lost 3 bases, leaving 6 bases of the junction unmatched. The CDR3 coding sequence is TGTGCCAGCAGCTTTGTAGCGGGAGCCGAAGCCAAAAACATTCAGTACTTC. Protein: CASSFVAGAEAKNIQYF. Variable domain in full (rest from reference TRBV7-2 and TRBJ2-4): GAGVSQSPSNKVTEKGKDVELRCDPISGHTALYWYRQSLGQGLEFLIYFQGNSAPDKSGLPSDRFSAERTGGSVSTLTIQRTQQEDSAVYLCASSFVAGAEAKNIQYFGAGTRLSVL.

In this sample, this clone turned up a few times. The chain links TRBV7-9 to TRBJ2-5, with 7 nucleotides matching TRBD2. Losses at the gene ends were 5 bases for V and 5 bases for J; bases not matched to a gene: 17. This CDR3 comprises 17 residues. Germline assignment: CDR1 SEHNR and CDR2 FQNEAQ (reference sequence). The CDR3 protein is CASSPRGFGGRLETQYF. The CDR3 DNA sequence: TGTGCCAGCAGCCCCCGTGGGTTTGGCGGGAGATTGGAGACCCAGTACTTC.

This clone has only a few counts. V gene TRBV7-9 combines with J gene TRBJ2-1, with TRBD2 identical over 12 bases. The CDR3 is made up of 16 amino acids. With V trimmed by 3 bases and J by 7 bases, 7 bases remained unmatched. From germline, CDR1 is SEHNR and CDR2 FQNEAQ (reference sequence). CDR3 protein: CASSFRTSGTPNEQFF. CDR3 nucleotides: TGTGCCAGCAGCTTCCGGACTAGCGGGACGCCTAATGAGCAGTTCTTC.

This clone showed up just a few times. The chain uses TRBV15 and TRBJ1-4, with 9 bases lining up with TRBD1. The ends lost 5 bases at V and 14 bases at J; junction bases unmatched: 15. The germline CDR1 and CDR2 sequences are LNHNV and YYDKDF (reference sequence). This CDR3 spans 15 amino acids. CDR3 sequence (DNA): TGTGCCACCAGCCCAGCCGGGACAGGGTTCGGTGTTCTGTTTTTT. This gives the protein CATSPAGTGFGVLFF.

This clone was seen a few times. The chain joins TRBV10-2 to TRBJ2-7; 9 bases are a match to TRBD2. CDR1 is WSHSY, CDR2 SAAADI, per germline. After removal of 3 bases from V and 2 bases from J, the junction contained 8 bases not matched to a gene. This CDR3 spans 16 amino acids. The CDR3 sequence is CASSEYRLAGTYEQYF. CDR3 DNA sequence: TGCGCCAGCAGTGAATACCGGCTAGCGGGAACCTACGAGCAGTACTTC.

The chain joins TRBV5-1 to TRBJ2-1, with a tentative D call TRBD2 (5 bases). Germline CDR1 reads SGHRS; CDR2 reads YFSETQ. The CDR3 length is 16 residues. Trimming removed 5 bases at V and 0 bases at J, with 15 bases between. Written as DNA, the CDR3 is TGCGCCAGCAGTCTTAACACGGGGAGCTCCTACAATGAGCAGTTCTTC. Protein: CASSLNTGSSYNEQFF.

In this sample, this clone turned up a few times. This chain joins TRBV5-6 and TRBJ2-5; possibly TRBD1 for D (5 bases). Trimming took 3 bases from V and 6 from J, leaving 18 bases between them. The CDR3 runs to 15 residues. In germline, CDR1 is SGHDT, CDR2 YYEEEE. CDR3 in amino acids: CASSSWSQARKTQYF. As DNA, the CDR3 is TGTGCCAGCAGCTCCTGGTCACAGGCCCGAAAGACCCAGTACTTC.

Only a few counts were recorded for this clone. This CDR3 is CASSYHSPGQGSPLHF. DNA for the CDR3: TGTGCCAGCAGTTACCATAGCCCGGGACAGGGTTCACCCCTCCACTTT. The chain has TRBV6-5 and TRBJ1-6; 9 bases align to TRBD1. Per the germline V gene, CDR1 is MNHEY and CDR2 is SVGAGI. The CDR3 is made up of 16 amino acids. V trimming: 2 bases; J trimming: 9 bases; junction bases outside the gene matches: 8.

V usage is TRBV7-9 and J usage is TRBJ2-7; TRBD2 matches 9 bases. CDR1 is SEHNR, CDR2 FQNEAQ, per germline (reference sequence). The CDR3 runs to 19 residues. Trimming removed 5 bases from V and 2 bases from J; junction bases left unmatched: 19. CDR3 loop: CASSPEAGLADSRAYEQYF. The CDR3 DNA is TGTGCCAGCAGCCCAGAGGCGGGACTAGCAGACTCCAGGGCCTACGAGCAGTACTTC.

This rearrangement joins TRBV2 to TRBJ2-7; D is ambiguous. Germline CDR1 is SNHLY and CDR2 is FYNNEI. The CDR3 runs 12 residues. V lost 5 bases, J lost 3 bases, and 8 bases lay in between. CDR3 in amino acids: CASSPQSYEQYF. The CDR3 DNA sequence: TGTGCCAGCAGTCCACAAAGCTACGAGCAGTACTTC.

CDR3 in amino acids: CASSQAAGLATNEKLFF. The CDR3 DNA reads as TGCGCCAGCAGCCAAGCCGCAGGGCTAGCAACTAATGAAAAACTGTTTTTT. The genes are TRBV4-1 and TRBJ1-4, with TRBD1 as a possible D gene (5 bases). The germline V and J ends were trimmed by 1 base and 0 bases, with 12 bases remaining between them. This CDR3 is built from 17 residues. Germline V CDR1 and CDR2: MGHRA, YSYEKL.

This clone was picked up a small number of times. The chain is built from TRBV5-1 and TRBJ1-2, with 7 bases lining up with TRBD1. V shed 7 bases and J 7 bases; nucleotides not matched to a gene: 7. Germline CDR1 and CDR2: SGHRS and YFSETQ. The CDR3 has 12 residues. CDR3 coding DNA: TGCGCCAGCGGTGACAGGGCTTTTGGCTACACCTTC. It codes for CASGDRAFGYTF.

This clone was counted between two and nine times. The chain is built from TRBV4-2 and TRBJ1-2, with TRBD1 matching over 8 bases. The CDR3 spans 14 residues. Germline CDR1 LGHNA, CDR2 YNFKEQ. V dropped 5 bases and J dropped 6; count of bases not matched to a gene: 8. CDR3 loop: CASSARGREDGYTF. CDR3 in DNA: TGTGCCAGCAGCGCCAGGGGGCGTGAGGATGGCTACACCTTC.

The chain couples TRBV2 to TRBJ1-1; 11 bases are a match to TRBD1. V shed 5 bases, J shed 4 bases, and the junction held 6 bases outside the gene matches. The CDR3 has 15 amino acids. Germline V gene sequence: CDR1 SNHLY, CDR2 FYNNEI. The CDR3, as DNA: TGTGCCAGCAGTAGGACAGGGGGCGCGGGCACTGAAGCTTTCTTT. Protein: CASSRTGGAGTEAFF.

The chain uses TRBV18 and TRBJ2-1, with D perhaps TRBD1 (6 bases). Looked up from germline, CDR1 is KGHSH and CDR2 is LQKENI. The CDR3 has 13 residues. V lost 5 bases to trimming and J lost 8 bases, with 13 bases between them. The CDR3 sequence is CASSNNREDEQFF. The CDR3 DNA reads TGTGCCAGCTCAAATAACAGGGAAGATGAGCAGTTCTTC.

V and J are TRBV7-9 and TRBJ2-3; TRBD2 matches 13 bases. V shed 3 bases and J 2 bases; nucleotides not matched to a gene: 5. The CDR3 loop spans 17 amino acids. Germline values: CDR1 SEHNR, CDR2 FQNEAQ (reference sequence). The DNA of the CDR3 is TGTGCCAGCAGCTTCGGACTAGCGGGGGACCTCACAGATACGCAGTATTTT. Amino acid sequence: CASSFGLAGDLTDTQYF.

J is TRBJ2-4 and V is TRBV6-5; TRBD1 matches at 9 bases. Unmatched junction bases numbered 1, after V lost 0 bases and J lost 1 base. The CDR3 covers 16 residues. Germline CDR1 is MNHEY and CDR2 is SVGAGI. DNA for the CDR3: TGTGCCAGCAGTTACTCTGGGACAGGGGCCAAAAACATTCAGTACTTC. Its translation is CASSYSGTGAKNIQYF.

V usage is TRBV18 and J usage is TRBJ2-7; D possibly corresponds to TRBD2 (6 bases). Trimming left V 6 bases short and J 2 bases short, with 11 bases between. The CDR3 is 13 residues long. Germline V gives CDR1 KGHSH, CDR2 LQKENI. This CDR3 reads CASSSGVTYEQYF. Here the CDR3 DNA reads TGTGCCAGCTCGTCGGGAGTAACCTACGAGCAGTACTTC.

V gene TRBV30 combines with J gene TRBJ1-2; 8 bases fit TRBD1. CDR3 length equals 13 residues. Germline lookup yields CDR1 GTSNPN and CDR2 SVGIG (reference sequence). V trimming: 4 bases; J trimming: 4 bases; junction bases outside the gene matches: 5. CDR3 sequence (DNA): TGTGCCTGGACGAGGACAGGGCTCTATGGCTACACCTTC. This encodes CAWTRTGLYGYTF. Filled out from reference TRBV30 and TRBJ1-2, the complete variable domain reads SQTIHQWPATLVQPVGSPLSLECTVEGTSNPNLYWYRQAAGRGLQLLFYSVGIGQISSEVPQNLSASRPQDRQFILSSKKLLLSDSGFYLCAWTRTGLYGYTFGSGTRLTVV.

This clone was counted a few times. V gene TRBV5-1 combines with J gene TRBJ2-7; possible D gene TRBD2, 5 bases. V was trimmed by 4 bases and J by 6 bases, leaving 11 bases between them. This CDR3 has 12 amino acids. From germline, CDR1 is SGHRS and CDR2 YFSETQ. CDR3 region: CASSKIEGEQYF. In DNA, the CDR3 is TGCGCCAGCAGCAAGATAGAGGGCGAGCAGTACTTC.

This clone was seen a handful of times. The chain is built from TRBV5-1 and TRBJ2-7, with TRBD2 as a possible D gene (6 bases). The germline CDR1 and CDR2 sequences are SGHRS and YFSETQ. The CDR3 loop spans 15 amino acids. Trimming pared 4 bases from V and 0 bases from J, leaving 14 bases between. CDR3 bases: TGCGCCAGCAGCCCGCGGGATATGAGCTCCTACGAGCAGTACTTC. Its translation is CASSPRDMSSYEQYF. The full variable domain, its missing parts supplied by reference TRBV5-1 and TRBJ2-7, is KAGVTQTPRYLIKTRGQQVTLSCSPISGHRSVSWYQQTPGQGLQFLFEYFSETQRNKGNFPGRFSGRQFSNSRSEMNVSTLELGDSALYLCASSPRDMSSYEQYFGPGTRLTVT.

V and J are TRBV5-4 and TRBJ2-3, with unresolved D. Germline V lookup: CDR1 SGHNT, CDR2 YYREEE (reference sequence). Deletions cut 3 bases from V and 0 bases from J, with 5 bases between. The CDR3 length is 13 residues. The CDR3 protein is CASSSTSTDTQYF. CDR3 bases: TGTGCCAGCAGCTCGACTAGCACAGATACGCAGTATTTT.

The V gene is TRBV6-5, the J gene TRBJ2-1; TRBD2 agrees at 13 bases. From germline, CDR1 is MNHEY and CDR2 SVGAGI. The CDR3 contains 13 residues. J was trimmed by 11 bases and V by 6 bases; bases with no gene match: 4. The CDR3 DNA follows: TGTGCCAGCAGGAGACTAGCGGGGGGCCAGCAGTTCTTC. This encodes CASRRLAGGQQFF.

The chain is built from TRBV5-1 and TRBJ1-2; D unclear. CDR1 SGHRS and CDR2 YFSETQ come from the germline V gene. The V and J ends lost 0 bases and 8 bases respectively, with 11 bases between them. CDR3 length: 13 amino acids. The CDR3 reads CASSLEFMRGYTF. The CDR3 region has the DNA TGCGCCAGCAGCTTGGAGTTCATGAGGGGCTACACCTTC.

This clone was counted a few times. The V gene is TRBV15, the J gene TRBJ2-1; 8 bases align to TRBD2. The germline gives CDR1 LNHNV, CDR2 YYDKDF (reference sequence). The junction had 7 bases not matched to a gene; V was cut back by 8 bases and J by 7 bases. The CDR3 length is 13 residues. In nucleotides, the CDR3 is TGTGCCACCTCGGCCGGGAGGGCTAATGAGCAGTTCTTC. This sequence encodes CATSAGRANEQFF. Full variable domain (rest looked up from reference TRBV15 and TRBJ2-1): DAMVIQNPRYQVTQFGKPVTLSCSQTLNHNVMYWYQQKSSQAPKLLFHYYDKDFNNEADTPDNFQSRRPNTSFCFLDIRSPGLGDTAMYLCATSAGRANEQFFGPGTRLTVL.

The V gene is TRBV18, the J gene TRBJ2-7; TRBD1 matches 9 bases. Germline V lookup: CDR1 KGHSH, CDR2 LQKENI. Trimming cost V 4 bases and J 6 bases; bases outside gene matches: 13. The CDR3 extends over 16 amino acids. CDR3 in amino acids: CASSRPSTGGRGEQYF. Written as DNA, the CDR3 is TGTGCCAGCTCACGTCCATCGACAGGGGGTAGGGGCGAGCAGTACTTC.

The CDR3 reads CASSVGAHISTDTQYF. The CDR3 DNA follows: TGTGCCAGCAGCGTAGGTGCCCACATAAGCACAGATACGCAGTATTTT. This chain links TRBV9 with TRBJ2-3; no clear D gene. Between the trimmed V and J ends, which lost 0 bases and 0 bases, there was a span of 11 bases. CDR1 and CDR2 (germline): SGDLS, YYNGEE. This CDR3 contains 16 residues.

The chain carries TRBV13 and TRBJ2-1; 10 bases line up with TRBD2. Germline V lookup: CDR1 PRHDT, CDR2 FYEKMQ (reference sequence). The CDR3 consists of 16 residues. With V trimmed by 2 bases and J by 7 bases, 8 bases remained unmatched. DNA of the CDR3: TGTGCCAGCAGCTTAAGGATCCTAGCGGGAGCAAATGAGCAGTTCTTC. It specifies CASSLRILAGANEQFF.

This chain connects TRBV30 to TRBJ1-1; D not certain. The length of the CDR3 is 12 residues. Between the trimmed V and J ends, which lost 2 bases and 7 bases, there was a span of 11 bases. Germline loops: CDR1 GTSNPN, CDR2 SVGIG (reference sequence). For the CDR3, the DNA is TGTGCCTGGAGTAGAGGAGGCAGTGAAGCTTTCTTT. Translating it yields CAWSRGGSEAFF.

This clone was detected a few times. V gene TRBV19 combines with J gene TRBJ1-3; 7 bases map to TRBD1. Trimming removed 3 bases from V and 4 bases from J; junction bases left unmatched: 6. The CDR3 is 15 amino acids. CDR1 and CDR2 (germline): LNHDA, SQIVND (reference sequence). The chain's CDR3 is CASSIVGGSGNTIYF. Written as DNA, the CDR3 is TGTGCCAGTAGTATTGTAGGGGGCTCGGGAAACACCATATATTTT.